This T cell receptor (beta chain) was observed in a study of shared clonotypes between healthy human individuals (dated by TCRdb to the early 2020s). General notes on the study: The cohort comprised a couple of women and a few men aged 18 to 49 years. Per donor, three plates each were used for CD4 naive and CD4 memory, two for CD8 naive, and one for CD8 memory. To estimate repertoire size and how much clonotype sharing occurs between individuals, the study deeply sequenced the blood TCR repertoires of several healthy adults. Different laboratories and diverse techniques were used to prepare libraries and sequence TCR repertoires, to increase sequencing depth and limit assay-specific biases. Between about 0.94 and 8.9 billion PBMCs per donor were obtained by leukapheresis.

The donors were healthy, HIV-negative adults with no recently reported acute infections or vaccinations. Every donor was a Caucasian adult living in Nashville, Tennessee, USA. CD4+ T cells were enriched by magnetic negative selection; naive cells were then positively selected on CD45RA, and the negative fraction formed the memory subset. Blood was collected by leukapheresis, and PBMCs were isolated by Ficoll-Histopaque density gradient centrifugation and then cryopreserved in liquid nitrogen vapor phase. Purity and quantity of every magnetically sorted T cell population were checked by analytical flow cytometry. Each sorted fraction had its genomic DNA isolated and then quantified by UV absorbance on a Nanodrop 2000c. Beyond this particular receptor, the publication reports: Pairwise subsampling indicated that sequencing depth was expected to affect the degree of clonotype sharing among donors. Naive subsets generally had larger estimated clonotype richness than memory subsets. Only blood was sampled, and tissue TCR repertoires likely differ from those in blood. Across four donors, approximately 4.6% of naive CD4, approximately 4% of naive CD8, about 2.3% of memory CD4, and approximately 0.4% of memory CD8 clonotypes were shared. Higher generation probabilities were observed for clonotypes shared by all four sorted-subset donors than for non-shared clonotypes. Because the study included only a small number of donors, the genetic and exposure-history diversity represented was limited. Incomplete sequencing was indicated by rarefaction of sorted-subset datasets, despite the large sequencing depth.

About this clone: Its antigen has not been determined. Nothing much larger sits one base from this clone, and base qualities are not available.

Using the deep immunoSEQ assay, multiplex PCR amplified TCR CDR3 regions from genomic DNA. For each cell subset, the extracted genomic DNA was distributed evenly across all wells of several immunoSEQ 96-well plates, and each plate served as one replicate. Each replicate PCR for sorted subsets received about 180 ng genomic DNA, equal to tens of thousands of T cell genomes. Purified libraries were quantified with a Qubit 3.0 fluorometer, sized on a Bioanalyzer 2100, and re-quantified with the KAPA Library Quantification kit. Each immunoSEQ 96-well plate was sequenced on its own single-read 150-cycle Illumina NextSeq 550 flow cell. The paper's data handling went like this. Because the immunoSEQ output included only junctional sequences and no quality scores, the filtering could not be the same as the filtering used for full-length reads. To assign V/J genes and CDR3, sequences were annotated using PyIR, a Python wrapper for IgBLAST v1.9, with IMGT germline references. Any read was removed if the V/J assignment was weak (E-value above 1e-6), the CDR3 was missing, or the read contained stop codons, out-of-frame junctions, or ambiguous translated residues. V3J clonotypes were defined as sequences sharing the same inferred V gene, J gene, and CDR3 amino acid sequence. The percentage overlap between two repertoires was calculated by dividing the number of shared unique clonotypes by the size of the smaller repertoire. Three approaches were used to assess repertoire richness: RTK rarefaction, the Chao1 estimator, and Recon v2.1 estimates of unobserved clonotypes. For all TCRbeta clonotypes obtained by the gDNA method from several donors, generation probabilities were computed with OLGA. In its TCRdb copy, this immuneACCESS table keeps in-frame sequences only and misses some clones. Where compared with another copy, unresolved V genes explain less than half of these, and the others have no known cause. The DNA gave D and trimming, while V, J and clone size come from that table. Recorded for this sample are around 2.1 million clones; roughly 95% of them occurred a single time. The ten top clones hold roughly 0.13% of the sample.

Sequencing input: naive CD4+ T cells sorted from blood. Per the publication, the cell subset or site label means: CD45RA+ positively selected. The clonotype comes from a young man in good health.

CDR3 region: CASSLAVLGGELFF. The sequenced DNA: TGCGCCAGCAGTCTCGCGGTTTTAGGCGGGGAGCTGTTTTTT. The chain is assembled from TRBV5-1 and TRBJ2-2, with the D gene uncertain. The junction carries 15 bases between V and J, which are trimmed by 5 bases and 7 bases respectively. As encoded in the germline V gene, CDR1 is SGHRS while CDR2 is YFSETQ. The CDR3 goes from the cysteine to the phenylalanine over 14 residues. Only the CDR3 DNA stays, 42 bases, in frame from base 1.